This T cell receptor beta chain was recorded in a study of T-cell memory formation after mild COVID-19. A single record per CDR3 protein comes from TCRdb applying MiXCR to the 5' RACE reads. Among fewer than 500,000 distinct CDR3 sequences, around 27% were seen once, and the ten largest hold around an eighth. V trimming: 4 bases; J trimming: 3 bases; junction bases outside the gene matches: 7. Germline V gene data show CDR1 as SGHKS and CDR2 as YYEKEE (reference sequence). The CDR3 sequence is 15 residues long. The specimen was PBMCs or a T cell subset sorted from them (not recorded which). This chain connects TRBV5-5 to TRBJ1-2, with 9 bases matching TRBD1. This TCR derives from an adult woman who had mild COVID-19 (a few samples of this study predate the infection). Cell type and time point are not known. CDR3: CASSPWTGEYYGYTF. The CDR3 DNA sequence: TGTGCCAGCAGCCCATGGACAGGGGAATACTATGGCTACACCTTC. The entire variable domain, with the rest obtained from reference TRBV5-5 and TRBJ1-2, is as follows: DAGVTQSPTHLIKTRGQQVTLRCSPISGHKSVSWYQQVLGQGPQFIFQYYEKEERGRGNFPDRFSARQFPNYSSELNVNALLLGDSALYLCASSPWTGEYYGYTFGSGTRLTVV.